Listed below are T cell receptor beta chains from one sample, sequenced in a study of blood T cell repertoires in COVID-19. Produced via immunoSEQ multiplex PCR; TCRdb's table is partial and in-frame only. The profile shows about 140,000 clones, 81% of them singletons. The sequencing input was peripheral blood. Receptor source: a woman aged 60-75 years with active or convalescent COVID-19. The conserved cysteine and the conserved F or W are not part of the CDR3 here.

v_call: TRBV11-2
cdr3_aa: ASSLGSGTEAF

v_call: TRBV6-1
cdr3_aa: ASSEGNPRANEQF

v_call: TRBV28
cdr3_aa: ASSLAGVDTQY

v_call: TRBV3-1/TRBV3-2
cdr3_aa: ASSQGQSSYNSPLH

v_call: TRBV27
cdr3_aa: ASSEGTTGNIQY

v_call: TRBV24-1
cdr3_aa: ATSGRGTEAF

v_call: TRBV18
cdr3_aa: ASSPPPKSPGLSEAF

v_call: TRBV2
cdr3_aa: ASSRDRRGNTIY

v_call: TRBV10-2
cdr3_aa: ASSGGLINEKLF

v_call: TRBV24-1
cdr3_aa: ATSDLRGSGRVIGETQY

v_call: TRBV10-3
cdr3_aa: AISELRGNTEAF

v_call: TRBV5-1
cdr3_aa: ASSFFGREGTEAF

v_call: TRBV6-5
cdr3_aa: ASKWQASNYGYT

v_call: TRBV4-3
cdr3_aa: ASSQEGRLAGDEQF

v_call: TRBV20-1
cdr3_aa: SASTGNQPQH

v_call: TRBV19
cdr3_aa: ASSALQGADGNTIY

v_call: TRBV5-7
cdr3_aa: ASSLAVSTSSRKNNEQF

v_call: TRBV7-9
cdr3_aa: ASSLGAGGIQETQY

v_call: TRBV9
cdr3_aa: ASSVAGTLAHNEQF

v_call: TRBV30
cdr3_aa: AWSVGTDTQY

v_call: TRBV5-6
cdr3_aa: ASSLDDRANSPLH

v_call: TRBV11-2
cdr3_aa: ASSLNPGGDSPLH